Listed below are T cell receptor beta chains from one sample, sequenced in a study of blood T cell repertoires in COVID-19. The table came from immunoSEQ multiplex PCR; TCRdb's copy has only in-frame clones and leaves some out. The sample comprises approximately 280,000 clones, roughly 85% of which are singletons, and 4.5% to 5.5% rests with the top ten. Sequencing was performed on peripheral blood. These receptors were obtained from a man aged 50-60 years with active or convalescent COVID-19. The CDR3 runs from the conserved cysteine through the conserved F or W. The order of the fields is V gene, CDR3 protein.

v_call: TRBV5-1
cdr3_aa: CASSGGPSPDLNEQFF

v_call: TRBV4-1
cdr3_aa: CASSQEGLADGANVLTF

v_call: TRBV4-3
cdr3_aa: CASSFLTGVNTGELFF

v_call: TRBV7-3
cdr3_aa: CASSLMAHTTDTQYF

v_call: TRBV30
cdr3_aa: CAWSRGLAGGENTQYF

v_call: TRBV5-4
cdr3_aa: CASSPGQGRNTGELFF

v_call: TRBV19
cdr3_aa: CASSIGTSGRAHEQFF

v_call: TRBV4-1
cdr3_aa: CASSPRLAGGTDTQYF

v_call: TRBV7-6
cdr3_aa: CASSLGQGGGYEQYF

v_call: TRBV19
cdr3_aa: CASSIKLDNSPLHF

v_call: TRBV7-2
cdr3_aa: CASSLRREGYEQYF

v_call: TRBV12-3/TRBV12-4
cdr3_aa: CASSSPSHEQYF

v_call: TRBV5-5
cdr3_aa: CASSLYLEGKLFF

v_call: TRBV5-4
cdr3_aa: CASSQGGTGVLNEQFF

v_call: TRBV6-5
cdr3_aa: CASSYSPAYEQYF

v_call: TRBV10-3
cdr3_aa: CAISEGAGVYEQYF

v_call: TRBV28
cdr3_aa: CASSLLTSEQFF

v_call: TRBV2
cdr3_aa: CASRLARLSSYEQYF

v_call: TRBV5-6
cdr3_aa: CASSSEGAAFF

v_call: TRBV19
cdr3_aa: CATKGQDSNQPQHF

v_call: TRBV28
cdr3_aa: CASSDPGQGATEAFF

v_call: TRBV30
cdr3_aa: CAWSAEYVMGQGRYSYSGNTIYF

v_call: TRBV10-3
cdr3_aa: CAISESGSIGEKLFF

v_call: TRBV7-9
cdr3_aa: CASSIRMREGKLNEQFF

v_call: TRBV19
cdr3_aa: CASNARGRNTEAFF

v_call: TRBV27
cdr3_aa: CASREQGYGNTIYF

v_call: TRBV7-3
cdr3_aa: CASSLLGTSGTDTQYF

v_call: TRBV4-3
cdr3_aa: CASSQGFYGQGAFGYTF

v_call: TRBV4-3
cdr3_aa: CASSQVAGDSEQYF

v_call: TRBV29-1
cdr3_aa: CSLRTGPNSYEQYF

v_call: TRBV29-1
cdr3_aa: CSVPPGGATDTQYF

v_call: TRBV19
cdr3_aa: CASRVDRGRTEAFF

v_call: TRBV18
cdr3_aa: CASSLSTGSGYTF

v_call: TRBV28
cdr3_aa: CASSLLGDRVDTQYF

v_call: TRBV5-6
cdr3_aa: CASSLLAGEKSYEQYF

v_call: TRBV6-2/TRBV6-3
cdr3_aa: CASSLLGGSNTGELFF

v_call: TRBV3-1/TRBV3-2
cdr3_aa: CASSPRSGRGLREKLFF

v_call: TRBV5-8
cdr3_aa: CASSSKGRPVDEQYF

v_call: TRBV6-5
cdr3_aa: CASSYSPRSEETQYF

v_call: TRBV19
cdr3_aa: CASRPGYRVSTDTQYF

v_call: TRBV11-3
cdr3_aa: CASSLGGTRELFF

v_call: TRBV2
cdr3_aa: CASRAGTSAQETQYF

v_call: TRBV19
cdr3_aa: CASRTLAGEDTQYF

v_call: TRBV4-2
cdr3_aa: CASSLSGGGQPQHF

v_call: TRBV4-2
cdr3_aa: CASSQDWDRITNYGYTF

v_call: TRBV14
cdr3_aa: CASSPIRGQGTYEQYF

v_call: TRBV5-1
cdr3_aa: CASSWGPIYQPQHF

v_call: TRBV19
cdr3_aa: CASLPIAGANTGELFF

v_call: TRBV18
cdr3_aa: CASSLRTQETQYF

v_call: TRBV6-2/TRBV6-3
cdr3_aa: CASSPGTGVVSNQPQHF

v_call: TRBV28
cdr3_aa: CASMGSRKQDYEQYF

v_call: TRBV2
cdr3_aa: CASTPGGSRAYEQYF

v_call: TRBV27
cdr3_aa: CASSSLPYPGQGNQPQHF

v_call: TRBV6-1
cdr3_aa: CASSEARRGDSNQPQHF

v_call: TRBV5-6
cdr3_aa: CASSSLARGRGQPQHF

v_call: TRBV3-1/TRBV3-2
cdr3_aa: CASRVGGLETQYF

v_call: TRBV28
cdr3_aa: CSTAYTPGGGNYGYTF